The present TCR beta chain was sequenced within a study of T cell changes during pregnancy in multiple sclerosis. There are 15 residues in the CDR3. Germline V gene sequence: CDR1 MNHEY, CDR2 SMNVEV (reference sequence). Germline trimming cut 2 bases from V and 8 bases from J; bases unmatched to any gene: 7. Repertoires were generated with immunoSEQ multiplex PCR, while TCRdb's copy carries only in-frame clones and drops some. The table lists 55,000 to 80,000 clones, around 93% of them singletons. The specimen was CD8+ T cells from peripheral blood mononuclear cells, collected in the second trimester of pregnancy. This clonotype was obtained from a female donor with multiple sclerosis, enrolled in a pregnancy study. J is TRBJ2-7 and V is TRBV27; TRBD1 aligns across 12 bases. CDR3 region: CASSLGTGGLDKQYF. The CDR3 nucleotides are TGTGCCAGCAGTTTAGGGACAGGGGGCCTAGATAAGCAGTACTTC.